Sequencing of this T cell receptor (beta chain) was carried out in a study of regulatory T cells in long-lasting Graves disease. The time point denotes: persistent/refractory GD, antithyroid drugs over 5 years with positive TRAb. RNA extracted from PBMCs served as the sequencing template. The authors built TCR beta libraries using iRepertoire HTBI primers and Arm-PCR of CDR3 regions. Original data processing: Looking across samples, the authors found some 60 TRBV and fewer than 15 TRBJ segments. One entry per CDR3 protein results from TCRdb running MiXCR on the multiplex PCR reads. In this record, the V and J calls reflect TCRdb's handling and not the investigators' own analysis. This sample has hundreds of thousands of distinct CDR3 sequences, with less than 25% found just once. Losses at the gene ends were 4 bases for V and 4 bases for J; bases not matched to a gene: 7. The CDR3 loop spans 14 amino acids. The V gene's germline CDR1 is GTSNPN and CDR2 SVGIG (reference sequence).

In this sample, this clonotype turned up many times. Antigen unknown. Whole-study results and caveats: Persistent-disease Graves' patients showed less TCR diversity than new cases. With persistent disease, TRBV28, TRBJ1-2 and TRBJ2-5 were the favored segments.

The chain has TRBV30 and TRBJ1-5; 7 bases are a match to TRBD1. The TCR sequence derives from a female donor with Graves disease. This material consisted of peripheral blood mononuclear cells (PBMCs), taken when the disease was refractory, from a patient treated with antithyroid drugs. The CDR3 DNA reads TGTGCCTGGACCTCAGGGGGGGCAAATCAGCCCCAGCATTTT. Encoded protein: CAWTSGGANQPQHF. The complete variable domain, with remaining parts taken from reference TRBV30 and TRBJ1-5, reads SQTIHQWPATLVQPVGSPLSLECTVEGTSNPNLYWYRQAAGRGLQLLFYSVGIGQISSEVPQNLSASRPQDRQFILSSKKLLLSDSGFYLCAWTSGGANQPQHFGDGTRLSIL.